The sequence of this T cell receptor beta chain was determined in a study of CD8 T cells in ankylosing spondylitis. With molecular barcodes, quantitative 5'-RACE was used to make the TCR beta libraries. MiXCR, run by TCRdb on the 5' RACE reads, gives a single entry per CDR3 protein. This table holds about 390,000 distinct CDR3 sequences, approximately 20% found once. This clonotype was seen a handful of times. Its antigen is unidentified. The CDR3 is made up of 14 amino acids. The germline CDR1 and CDR2 sequences are SGHTA and FQGNSA. Trimming removed 7 bases from V and 6 bases from J; junction bases left unmatched: 10. Study-wide points: There was a TCR beta motif, made of several highly homologous variants, that appeared characteristic of ankylosing spondylitis blood. Clones linked to disease, bearing a CD8+ phenotype, were relatively rare in peripheral blood. Disease-linked clones reportedly concentrated significantly in matched ankylosing spondylitis synovial fluid. A number of the motif variants had already been described in reactive arthritis synovial fluid and blood.

The chain joins TRBV7-2 to TRBJ2-3; 7 bases are shared with TRBD2. Specimen: blood, either unsorted or a sorted T cell fraction (not recorded which). The TCR sequence derives from a male donor with ankylosing spondylitis. DNA of the CDR3: TGTGCCAGCACCCTCCAACCACTAGCGGATACGCAGTATTTT. Translated: CASTLQPLADTQYF.